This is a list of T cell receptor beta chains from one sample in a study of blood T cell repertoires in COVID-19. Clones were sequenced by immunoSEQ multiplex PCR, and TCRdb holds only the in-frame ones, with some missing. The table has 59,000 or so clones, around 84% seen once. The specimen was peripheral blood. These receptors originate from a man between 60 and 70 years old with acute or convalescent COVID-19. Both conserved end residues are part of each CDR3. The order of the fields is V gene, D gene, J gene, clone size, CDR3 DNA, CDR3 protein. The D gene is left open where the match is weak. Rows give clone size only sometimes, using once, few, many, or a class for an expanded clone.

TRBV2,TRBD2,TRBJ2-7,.,TGTGCCAGCAGTGTTCCAGCGGGGGCCACCTACGAGCAGTACTTC,CASSVPAGATYEQYF
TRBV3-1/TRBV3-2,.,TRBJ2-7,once,TGTGCCAGCAGCTTAAGCGGGTCCTACGAGCAGTACTTC,CASSLSGSYEQYF
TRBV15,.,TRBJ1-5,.,TGTGCCACCAGCCCGGCGGGGGGCCGCTTTAATCAGCCCCAGCATTTT,CATSPAGGRFNQPQHF
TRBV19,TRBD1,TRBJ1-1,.,TGTGCCAGTAGGACACAGGGGTTCCCTAGCACTGAAGCTTTCTTT,CASRTQGFPSTEAFF
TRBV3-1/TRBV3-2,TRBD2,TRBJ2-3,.,TGTGCCAGCAGTCGTCTTGGGAGCGGGGGCACAGATACGCAGTATTTT,CASSRLGSGGTDTQYF
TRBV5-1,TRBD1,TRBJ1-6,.,TGCGCCAGCAGCAGGACCCGGGACAGAGATTCACCCCTCCACTTT,CASSRTRDRDSPLHF
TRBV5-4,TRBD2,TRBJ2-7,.,TGTGCCAGCAGCCCGGGACTAGCGGAGACCTACGAGCAGTACTTC,CASSPGLAETYEQYF
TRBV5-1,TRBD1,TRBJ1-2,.,TGCGCCAGCAGCTTGGGTGGACAGGGATATGGTGGCTACACCTTC,CASSLGGQGYGGYTF
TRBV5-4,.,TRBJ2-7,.,TGTGCCAGCAGCCCCAGGAGGAACTCCTACGAGCAGTACTTC,CASSPRRNSYEQYF
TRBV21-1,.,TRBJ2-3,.,TGTGCCAGCAGCATTACGGGACAGGGCACAGATACGCAGTATTTT,CASSITGQGTDTQYF
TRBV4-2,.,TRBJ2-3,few,TGTGCCAGCAGCCCAAGGTGGTCGGGAACAGATACGCAGTATTTT,CASSPRWSGTDTQYF
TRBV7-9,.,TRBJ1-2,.,TGTGCCAGCAGCCTGGTTAAGGGGCCCTATGGCTACACCTTC,CASSLVKGPYGYTF
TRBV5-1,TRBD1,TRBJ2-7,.,TGCGCCAGCAGCTTGGGGACAGGGAGCTCCTACGAGCAGTACTTC,CASSLGTGSSYEQYF
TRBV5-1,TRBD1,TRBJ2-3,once,TGCGCCAGCAGCTTGAGACAGGGTTCTAGCACAGATACGCAGTATTTT,CASSLRQGSSTDTQYF
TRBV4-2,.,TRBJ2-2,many,TGTGCCAGCAGCCAAGACTTTCTGTCTAACGGGGAGCTGTTTTTT,CASSQDFLSNGELFF
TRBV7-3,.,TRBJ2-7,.,TGTGCCAGCAGCCCAGGGAATTCGTACGAGCAGTACTTC,CASSPGNSYEQYF
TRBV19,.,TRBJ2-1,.,TGTGCCAGTAGTAACCTTCCGGGACAAGGTAGAAGTGATGAGCAGTTCTTC,CASSNLPGQGRSDEQFF
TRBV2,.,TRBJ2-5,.,TGTGCCAGCACCCGAGGGCCCCAAGAGACCCAGTACTTC,CASTRGPQETQYF
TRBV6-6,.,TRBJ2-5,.,TGTGCCAGCAGCCCTGGACTCCTCAGATTATCGACCCAGTACTTC,CASSPGLLRLSTQYF
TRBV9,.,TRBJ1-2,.,TGTGCCAGCAGCGTAGGCGACAGCTATGGCTACACCTTC,CASSVGDSYGYTF
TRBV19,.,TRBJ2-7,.,TGTGCCAGTAGTGCGCGTGCCGACTCCTACGAGCAGTACTTC,CASSARADSYEQYF
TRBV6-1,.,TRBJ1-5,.,TGTGCCAGCAGTGCCTACCAGGTCTACAGCAATCAGCCCCAGCATTTT,CASSAYQVYSNQPQHF
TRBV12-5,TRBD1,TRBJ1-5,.,TGTGCTAGTGGTTTGATCCACAGGACAGGGGGCTTCAATCAGCCCCAGCATTTT,CASGLIHRTGGFNQPQHF
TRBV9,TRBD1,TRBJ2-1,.,TGTGCCAGCAGCGGGCGGGACAGGTCTTACAATGAGCAGTTCTTC,CASSGRDRSYNEQFF